This TCR beta chain was identified during a study of T cells in Graves' hyperthyroidism and ophthalmopathy. The V end was cut by 6 bases, the J end by 0 bases, with 17 bases between. CDR3 length: 15 residues. CDR1 SQVTM and CDR2 ANQGSEA come from the germline V gene. In its sample, this clonotype was seen many times. Researchers amplified the TCR beta CDR3 regions from RNA transcripts. A set of HTBI primers served as the primers for a first-round RT-PCR of the TCR CDR3. TCRdb re-analysed the multiplex PCR reads in MiXCR, keeping a single row per CDR3 protein. Here the sample spans about 480,000 distinct CDR3 sequences, roughly 25% being singletons.

The chain carries TRBV29-1 and TRBJ1-2; no reliable D call. The TCR sequence derives from a woman aged 25 to 39 with Graves' ophthalmopathy. Sample: blood. The CDR3 reads CSVSPEARANYGYTF. CDR3 bases: TGCAGCGTGTCCCCGGAGGCCAGAGCTAACTATGGCTACACCTTC. Full variable domain (missing parts from reference TRBV29-1 and TRBJ1-2): SAVISQKPSRDICQRGTSLTIQCQVDSQVTMMFWYRQQPGQSLTLIATANQGSEATYESGFVIDKFPISRPNLTFSTLTVSNMSPEDSSIYLCSVSPEARANYGYTFGSGTRLTVV.